The sample holds many counts of the clone carrying this T cell receptor (beta chain). Per germline, CDR1 DFQATT and CDR2 SNEGSKA (reference sequence). The CDR3 contains 14 residues. V was cut by 5 bases and J by 0 bases, with 11 bases left in between. This sample is part of a study of T cells in Graves' hyperthyroidism and ophthalmopathy. TCR beta CDR3 regions were amplified from RNA transcripts. A first-round RT-PCR of the TCR CDR3 used the HTBI primer set. Each CDR3 protein is one row after TCRdb ran MiXCR on the multiplex PCR reads. The table has some 490,000 distinct CDR3 sequences, approximately 16% seen once; the top ten hold less than 30%.

The receptor's source is a woman aged 25 to 39 with Graves' ophthalmopathy. The V and J genes are TRBV20-1 and TRBJ1-3; possibly TRBD1 for D (5 bases). The specimen sequenced was blood. The CDR3 region is CSASTGGSGNTIYF. The DNA of the CDR3 is TGCAGTGCTTCCACAGGCGGCTCTGGAAACACCATATATTTT.